Listed here is a single T cell receptor (beta chain). At one of its ends the junction is not consistent with the germline gene, which may arise from a read error. Sequencing used immunoSEQ multiplex PCR; TCRdb keeps in-frame clones, though not all of them. The data hold about 180,000 clones, with roughly nine tenths observed a single time. This CDR3 has 14 amino acids. Germline V lookup: CDR1 SGHRS, CDR2 YFSETQ. These data come from a study of blood T cell repertoires in COVID-19. The overall study: The samples span acute and convalescent COVID-19 from the United States, Italy and Spain.

Sequenced input: peripheral blood. The source of this sequence is a man aged 18 to 30 who had recovered from COVID-19. The chain combines TRBV5-1 with TRBJ2-7; 13 bases match TRBD2. The DNA for the CDR3 is TGCGCCAGCAGCCCCCCCGGGACTAGCGGGATGTATGACTTC. The encoded protein is CASSPPGTSGMYDF.